This passage covers 30 T cell receptor beta chains from one sample sequenced in a study of CD8+ T cells in alopecia areata. cDNA prepared by RNA extraction and subsequent reverse transcription served as the template for sequencing. TCRdb keeps only in-frame clones here, not all; method: immunoSEQ multiplex PCR. The sample holds hundreds of thousands of clones; less than 80% are singletons and the top ten take approximately 1.2%. This specimen consisted of CD4+ T cells sorted from blood, obtained at week 0. The origin of the receptors is a human donor with alopecia areata.

This clone has a handful of counts. The CDR3 bases are TGCGCCAGCAGCTTTGGGACTAGCGGGCCGACTGAGGCCCAGTACTTC. This sequence encodes CASSFGTSGPTEAQYF. The chain couples TRBV5-1 to TRBJ2-5; TRBD2 agrees at 12 bases. The V segment lost 2 bases and the J segment 9 bases; nucleotides outside the gene matches: 11. Germline values: CDR1 SGHRS, CDR2 YFSETQ. This CDR3 region has 16 residues. Supplemented by reference TRBV5-1 and TRBJ2-5, the full variable domain reads KAGVTQTPRYLIKTRGQQVTLSCSPISGHRSVSWYQQTPGQGLQFLFEYFSETQRNKGNFPGRFSGRQFSNSRSEMNVSTLELGDSALYLCASSFGTSGPTEAQYFGPGTRLLVL.

The V and J genes are TRBV19 and TRBJ2-3, with D perhaps matching TRBD1 (5 bases). This CDR3 is 15 amino acids long. V lost 3 bases and J lost 2, with 12 bases in between. Germline CDR1 and CDR2: LNHDA and SQIVND (reference sequence). This CDR3 reads CASSMRTTPTDTQYF. In DNA, the CDR3 is TGTGCCAGTAGTATGAGGACAACCCCCACAGATACGCAGTATTTT.

The chain employs TRBV30 and TRBJ1-1; D is ambiguous. V shed 0 bases and J shed 2 bases, with 10 bases lying between them. CDR1 and CDR2 from the germline V gene are GTSNPN and SVGIG (reference sequence). The CDR3 is 14 residues long. As DNA, the CDR3 is TGTGCCTGGAGTGTAACCCGGGGTAACACTGAAGCTTTCTTT. Its translation: CAWSVTRGNTEAFF.

The rearrangement joins TRBV2 to TRBJ1-6; D is ambiguous. CDR3 length equals 13 residues. The V gene's germline CDR1 is SNHLY and CDR2 FYNNEI. V shed 6 bases and J shed 10 bases, with 13 bases lying between them. In nucleotides, the CDR3 is TGTGCCAGCAGGGACGAGGTAGACTCACCCCTCCACTTT. Translating it yields CASRDEVDSPLHF.

The rearrangement joins TRBV29-1 to TRBJ2-5; 9 positions match TRBD1. Per the germline V gene, CDR1 is SQVTM and CDR2 is ANQGSEA. Trimming cost V 4 bases and J 2 bases; bases outside gene matches: 5. The CDR3 runs 14 residues. In DNA form, the CDR3 reads TGCAGCGTTGCGGACAGGGGCACTCAAGAGACCCAGTACTTC. This codes for CSVADRGTQETQYF.

The CDR3 DNA reads TGTGCCAGCAGCTTAGTCCCTAGCGGGGGCTTGAGGGGGACCCAGTACTTC. It encodes CASSLVPSGGLRGTQYF. J is TRBJ2-5 and V is TRBV11-2; 10 nucleotides align to TRBD2. CDR1 and CDR2 (germline): SGHAT, FQNNGV. V was clipped by 1 base and J by 7 bases; unmatched bases: 12. The CDR3 extends over 17 amino acids.

The chain employs TRBV7-6 and TRBJ2-5; 12 bases fit TRBD1. CDR1 and CDR2 from the germline V gene are SGHVS and FNYEAQ. Unmatched junction bases numbered 13, after V lost 5 bases and J lost 3 bases. There are 18 residues in the CDR3. CDR3 loop: CASSPRPGQGAVEETQYF. The DNA for the CDR3 is TGTGCCAGCAGCCCCAGACCGGGACAGGGGGCTGTGGAAGAGACCCAGTACTTC.

V is TRBV13 and J is TRBJ2-7; D unclear. V lost 9 bases, J lost 3 bases, and 9 bases lay in between. The CDR3 totals 11 residues. CDR1 is PRHDT, CDR2 FYEKMQ, per germline (reference sequence). The DNA for the CDR3 is TGTGCCAGTCAGCTGCACTACGAGCAGTACTTC. Protein sequence: CASQLHYEQYF.

This clone was picked up many times. The chain couples TRBV19 to TRBJ2-7; TRBD2 matches at 7 bases. V lost 3 bases and J lost 3; bases outside the gene matches: 2. The V gene's germline CDR1 is LNHDA and CDR2 SQIVND (reference sequence). The CDR3 spans 13 residues. CDR3 nucleotide sequence: TGTGCCAGTAGTATCGGACTAGACTACGAGCAGTACTTC. It is translated as CASSIGLDYEQYF.

V is TRBV6-5 and J is TRBJ1-2; TRBD1 agrees at 8 bases. The V gene's germline CDR1 is MNHEY and CDR2 SVGAGI. The CDR3 has 14 amino acids. Germline trimming cut 6 bases from V and 4 bases from J; bases unmatched to any gene: 7. This CDR3 is CASSRTGSGYGYTF. Here the CDR3 DNA reads TGTGCCAGCAGCCGGACAGGGTCGGGCTATGGCTACACCTTC.

Regarding this clone: Other nucleotide sequences from this sample produce the same CDR3. This chain links TRBV29-1 with TRBJ1-1, with 10 bases lining up with TRBD1. J gave up 3 bases and V 6 bases, and 4 bases lay outside the gene matches. This CDR3 spans 13 amino acids. Germline V gene sequence: CDR1 SQVTM, CDR2 ANQGSEA. CDR3 coding DNA: TGCAGCGTAGACAGGGGGCTGGACACTGAAGCTTTCTTT. Encoded protein: CSVDRGLDTEAFF.

V usage is TRBV6-5 and J usage is TRBJ2-5; D uncertain. This CDR3 spans 13 amino acids. Germline loops: CDR1 MNHEY, CDR2 SVGAGI. V was pared by 6 bases and J by 5 bases, with 13 bases between. CDR3 region: CASSIGWAETQYF. CDR3 nucleotide sequence: TGTGCCAGCAGCATCGGGTGGGCGGAGACCCAGTACTTC.

The rearrangement joins TRBV30 to TRBJ2-3; 7 positions agree with TRBD1. Germline-derived CDR1 and CDR2 are GTSNPN and SVGIG (reference sequence). V lost 1 base to trimming and J lost 6 bases; unmatched junction nucleotides: 1. The CDR3 extends over 12 amino acids. The DNA for the CDR3 is TGTGCCTGGAGTGCGACAGGGGATACGCAGTATTTT. It codes for CAWSATGDTQYF.

This rearrangement joins TRBV30 to TRBJ2-1; TRBD1 aligns across 11 bases. This CDR3 has 15 amino acids. Losses at the gene ends were 4 bases for V and 10 bases for J; bases not matched to a gene: 12. The germline V gene has CDR1 GTSNPN and CDR2 SVGIG (reference sequence). CDR3 DNA sequence: TGTGCCTGGACCCCCGCGGACAGGGGGCGCCGGGAGCAGTTCTTC. Translated, it gives CAWTPADRGRREQFF.

The V gene is TRBV7-9, the J gene TRBJ2-4, with D unresolved. Deletions cut 5 bases from V and 10 bases from J, with 12 bases between. Germline V CDR1 and CDR2: SEHNR, FQNEAQ (reference sequence). This CDR3 is built from 12 residues. The CDR3 coding sequence is TGTGCCAGCAGCCGGAGTGGGGAAATTCAGTACTTC. This encodes CASSRSGEIQYF.

The V and J genes are TRBV6-5 and TRBJ1-1; no definite D call. Germline CDR1 is MNHEY and CDR2 is SVGAGI. V gave up 7 bases and J gave up 11 bases, with 11 bases separating them. CDR3 length: 10 residues. CDR3 sequence (DNA): TGTGCCAGCATCCCGGGGATGGCTTTCTTT. It encodes CASIPGMAFF.

The chain carries TRBV11-2 and TRBJ2-7; 9 bases match TRBD1. V was pared by 7 bases and J by 7 bases, with 8 bases of the junction left unmatched. The CDR3 sequence is 13 residues long. Germline V gene lookup returns CDR1 SGHAT and CDR2 FQNNGV. The CDR3 DNA is TGTGCCAGCACCATAACAGGGGGCAAGGAGCAGTACTTC. Translating gives CASTITGGKEQYF.

As to this clone: The sample holds other DNA sequences that translate to the same CDR3. The V call is TRBV5-1, the J call TRBJ2-5; D may be TRBD2 (5 bases). Trimming took 0 bases from V and 2 from J, leaving 8 bases between them. This CDR3 contains 14 residues. Germline V gene lookup returns CDR1 SGHRS and CDR2 YFSETQ. The CDR3 DNA is TGCGCCAGCAGCTTGGGAGCGGCACAAGAGACCCAGTACTTC. Residues: CASSLGAAQETQYF.

V is TRBV19 and J is TRBJ1-1; D may be TRBD1 (5 bases). There are 13 residues in the CDR3. Germline-derived CDR1 and CDR2 are LNHDA and SQIVND (reference sequence). Deletions cut 7 bases from V and 2 bases from J, with 11 bases between. Here the CDR3 reads CASKGPANTEAFF. The CDR3 nucleotides read TGTGCCAGTAAGGGGCCAGCTAACACTGAAGCTTTCTTT.

The rearrangement links TRBV13 to TRBJ1-5, with D possibly matching TRBD1 (6 bases). The CDR3 length is 15 residues. The ends were cut back, 4 bases at V and 2 bases at J, with 12 bases in the middle. The germline V gene encodes CDR1 PRHDT and CDR2 FYEKMQ (reference sequence). The CDR3 sequence is CASSSSTGRNQPQHF. CDR3 nucleotides: TGTGCCAGCAGCTCTTCGACAGGCCGCAATCAGCCCCAGCATTTT.

The V and J genes are TRBV29-1 and TRBJ2-1; D uncertain. V dropped 4 bases and J dropped 8 bases, with 18 bases sitting between them. The CDR3 is 14 residues long. Germline V lookup: CDR1 SQVTM, CDR2 ANQGSEA. CDR3 sequence reads: CSVVQSLGGYEQFF. The CDR3 DNA is TGCAGCGTTGTGCAGAGCCTCGGTGGGTATGAGCAGTTCTTC.

CDR3 bases: TGCGCCAGCAGGGAGGAACCTGGGGCCAACGTCCTGACTTTC. Encoded protein: CASREEPGANVLTF. V gene TRBV5-1 combines with J gene TRBJ2-6; maybe TRBD2 (5 bases). V was pared by 5 bases and J by 2 bases, with 8 bases between. CDR3 length equals 14 residues. Germline assignment: CDR1 SGHRS and CDR2 YFSETQ. Supplemented by reference TRBV5-1 and TRBJ2-6, the full variable domain reads KAGVTQTPRYLIKTRGQQVTLSCSPISGHRSVSWYQQTPGQGLQFLFEYFSETQRNKGNFPGRFSGRQFSNSRSEMNVSTLELGDSALYLCASREEPGANVLTFGAGSRLTVL.

V usage is TRBV15 and J usage is TRBJ2-7, with D possibly matching TRBD2 (6 bases). The germline V gene has CDR1 LNHNV and CDR2 YYDKDF (reference sequence). The CDR3 length is 12 residues. The germline V and J ends were trimmed by 6 bases and 3 bases, with 9 bases remaining between them. CDR3 amino acids: CATRGDFYEQYF. The CDR3 coding sequence is TGTGCCACCAGGGGGGACTTCTACGAGCAGTACTTC. Based on the CDR3 plus reference TRBV15 and TRBJ2-7, the full variable domain is DAMVIQNPRYQVTQFGKPVTLSCSQTLNHNVMYWYQQKSSQAPKLLFHYYDKDFNNEADTPDNFQSRRPNTSFCFLDIRSPGLGDTAMYLCATRGDFYEQYFGPGTRLTVT.

In this sample, this clone turned up once. The V call is TRBV5-1, the J call TRBJ2-1; the match to TRBD1 covers 7 bases. The CDR3 consists of 14 residues. Germline assignment: CDR1 SGHRS and CDR2 YFSETQ. Trimming at V came to 4 bases and at J to 5 bases, leaving 6 bases not matched to a gene. The CDR3 loop reads CASSPRTGDNEQFF. CDR3 nucleotides: TGCGCCAGCAGCCCCCGGACAGGCGACAATGAGCAGTTCTTC.

V usage is TRBV9 and J usage is TRBJ2-2; D remains unclear. V was shortened by 0 bases and J by 5 bases, with 11 bases between the two germline ends. The CDR3 consists of 15 residues. In germline, CDR1 is SGDLS, CDR2 YYNGEE. CDR3 region: CASSVGRARTGELFF. In DNA form, the CDR3 reads TGTGCCAGCAGCGTAGGGCGCGCAAGGACCGGGGAGCTGTTTTTT.

Written as DNA, the CDR3 is TGCAGCGTTGAGGGACTAGCGGGGTGGGGCAATGAGCAGTTCTTC. It encodes CSVEGLAGWGNEQFF. The rearrangement links TRBV29-1 to TRBJ2-1, with 13 bases that match TRBD2. In germline, CDR1 is SQVTM, CDR2 ANQGSEA. The CDR3 is made up of 15 amino acids. With 3 bases clipped from V and 6 bases from J, the junction kept 5 bases outside the gene matches.

The chain recombines TRBV30 with TRBJ2-2, with TRBD2 matching over 7 bases. The CDR3 extends over 15 amino acids. V lost 4 bases, J lost 0 bases, and 5 bases stayed unmatched. Per the germline V gene, CDR1 is GTSNPN and CDR2 is SVGIG (reference sequence). The CDR3 reads CAWTPGGANTGELFF. In nucleotides, the CDR3 is TGTGCCTGGACCCCGGGAGGCGCGAACACCGGGGAGCTGTTTTTT.

This chain joins TRBV25-1 and TRBJ1-6; D may be TRBD1 (6 bases). Germline values: CDR1 MGHDK, CDR2 SYGVNS. The CDR3 is 15 residues long. Trimming removed 3 bases at V and 9 bases at J, with 15 bases between. CDR3: CASSDEPGRGSPLHF. DNA for the CDR3: TGTGCCAGCAGTGATGAGCCGGGCAGGGGTTCACCCCTCCACTTT.

The rearrangement uses TRBV25-1 and TRBJ1-6; 8 bases match TRBD1. V dropped 3 bases and J dropped 10; count of bases not matched to a gene: 5. CDR3 length: 14 residues. CDR1 and CDR2 (germline): MGHDK, SYGVNS. CDR3 DNA sequence: TGTGCCAGCAGTGAGCTTACAGGGGGATCACCCCTCCACTTT. This sequence encodes CASSELTGGSPLHF.

The chain employs TRBV11-2 and TRBJ2-7; 9 positions match TRBD1. This CDR3 is 15 amino acids long. The J segment lost 4 bases and the V segment lost 1 base, leaving 5 bases of the junction unmatched. In germline, CDR1 is SGHAT, CDR2 FQNNGV. CDR3 loop: CASSLVGTGPYEQYF. As DNA, the CDR3 is TGTGCCAGCAGCTTAGTCGGGACAGGGCCATACGAGCAGTACTTC.